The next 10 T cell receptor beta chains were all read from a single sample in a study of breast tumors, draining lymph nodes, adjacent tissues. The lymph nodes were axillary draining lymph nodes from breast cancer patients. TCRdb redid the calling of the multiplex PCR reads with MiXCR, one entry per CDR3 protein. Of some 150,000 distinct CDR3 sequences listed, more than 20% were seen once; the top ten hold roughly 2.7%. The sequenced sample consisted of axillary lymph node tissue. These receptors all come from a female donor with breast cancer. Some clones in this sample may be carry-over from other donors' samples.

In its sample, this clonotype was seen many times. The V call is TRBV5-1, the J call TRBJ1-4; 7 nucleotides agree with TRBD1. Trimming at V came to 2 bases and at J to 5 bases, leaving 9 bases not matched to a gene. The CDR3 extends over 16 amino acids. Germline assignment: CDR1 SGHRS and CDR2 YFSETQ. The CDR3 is CASSLGADRVNEKLFF. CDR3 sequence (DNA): TGCGCCAGCAGCTTAGGGGCTGACAGGGTGAATGAAAAACTGTTTTTT.

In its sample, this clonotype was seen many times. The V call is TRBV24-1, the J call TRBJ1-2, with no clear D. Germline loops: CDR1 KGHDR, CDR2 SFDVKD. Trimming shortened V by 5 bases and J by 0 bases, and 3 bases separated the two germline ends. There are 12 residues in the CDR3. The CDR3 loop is CATSAANYGYTF. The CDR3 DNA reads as TGTGCCACCAGTGCGGCTAACTATGGCTACACCTTC.

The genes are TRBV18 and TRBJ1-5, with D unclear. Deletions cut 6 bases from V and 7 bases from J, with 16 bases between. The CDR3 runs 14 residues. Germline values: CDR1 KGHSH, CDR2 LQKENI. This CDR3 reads CASSRGGLGQPQHF. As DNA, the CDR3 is TGTGCCAGCTCCCGAGGAGGGTTAGGGCAGCCCCAGCATTTT.

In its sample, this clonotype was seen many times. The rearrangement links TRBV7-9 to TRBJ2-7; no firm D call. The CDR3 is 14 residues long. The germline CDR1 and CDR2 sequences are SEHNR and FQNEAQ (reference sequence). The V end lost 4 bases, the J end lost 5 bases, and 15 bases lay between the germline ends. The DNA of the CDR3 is TGTGCCAGCAGCTCTTCCCAAGGGAAGGACGAGCAGTACTTC. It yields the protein CASSSSQGKDEQYF.

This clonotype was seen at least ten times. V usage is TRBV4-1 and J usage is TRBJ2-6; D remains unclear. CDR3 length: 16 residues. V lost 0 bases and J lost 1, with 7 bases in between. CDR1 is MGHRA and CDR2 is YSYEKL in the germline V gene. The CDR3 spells CASSQDQVSGANVLTF. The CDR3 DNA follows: TGCGCCAGCAGCCAAGATCAGGTTTCTGGGGCCAACGTCCTGACTTTC.

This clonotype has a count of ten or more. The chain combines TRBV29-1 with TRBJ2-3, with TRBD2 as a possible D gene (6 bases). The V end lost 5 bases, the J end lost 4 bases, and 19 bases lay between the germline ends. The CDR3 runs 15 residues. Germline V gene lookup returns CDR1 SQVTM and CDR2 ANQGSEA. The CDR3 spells CSVYGGWGFSDTQYF. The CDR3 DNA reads TGCAGCGTTTATGGGGGGTGGGGTTTTTCAGATACGCAGTATTTT.

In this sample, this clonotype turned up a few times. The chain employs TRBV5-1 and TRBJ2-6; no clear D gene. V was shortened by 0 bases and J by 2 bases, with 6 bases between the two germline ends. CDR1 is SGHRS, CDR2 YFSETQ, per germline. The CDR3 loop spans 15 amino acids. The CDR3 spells CASSLGLTGANVLTF. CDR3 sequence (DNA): TGCGCCAGCAGCTTGGGGTTGACTGGGGCCAACGTCCTGACTTTC.

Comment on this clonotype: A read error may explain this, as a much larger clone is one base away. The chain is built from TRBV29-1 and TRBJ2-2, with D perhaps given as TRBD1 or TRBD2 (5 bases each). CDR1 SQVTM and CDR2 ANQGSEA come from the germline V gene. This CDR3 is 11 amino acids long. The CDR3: CSVAGTGEPFF. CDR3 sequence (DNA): TGCAGCGTTGCAGGGACCGGGGAGCCGTTTTTT.

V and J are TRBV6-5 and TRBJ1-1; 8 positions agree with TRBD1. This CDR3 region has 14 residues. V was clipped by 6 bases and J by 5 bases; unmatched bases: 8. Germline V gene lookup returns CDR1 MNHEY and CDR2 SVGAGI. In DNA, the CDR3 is TGTGCCAGCAGCCCCAGGGGGCGCGAGACTGAAGCTTTCTTT. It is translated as CASSPRGRETEAFF.

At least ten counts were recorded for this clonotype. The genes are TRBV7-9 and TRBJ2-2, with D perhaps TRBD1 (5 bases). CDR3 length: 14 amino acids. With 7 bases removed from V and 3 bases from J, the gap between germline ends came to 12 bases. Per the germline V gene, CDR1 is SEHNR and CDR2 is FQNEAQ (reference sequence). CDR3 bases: TGTGCCAGCACTAGGCAGGGCCACACCGGGGAGCTGTTTTTT. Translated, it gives CASTRQGHTGELFF.